The 5 T cell receptor beta chains in this list originate from one sample, sequenced in a study of shared clonotypes between healthy human individuals. Using immunoSEQ multiplex PCR, the repertoire was profiled, and TCRdb retains in-frame clones only, with some absent. Here the sample spans millions of clones, 85% to 95% being singletons. Sequenced material: naive CD4+ T cells sorted from blood. Subset: CD45RA+ positively selected. All receptors come from a man between 18 and 29 years old in good health.

The chain uses TRBV5-4 and TRBJ1-4; possible D gene TRBD1, 5 bases. The CDR3 length is 16 residues. Trimming cost V 3 bases and J 8 bases, with 20 bases left between them. The germline V gene encodes CDR1 SGHNT and CDR2 YYREEE (reference sequence). For the CDR3, the DNA is TGTGCCAGCAGCTCCGGACGGGGGACCGAGGGGGAAAAACTGTTTTTT. This codes for CASSSGRGTEGEKLFF.

This clone was recorded only once. The rearrangement uses TRBV4-3 and TRBJ1-1; tentative D call: TRBD1 (6 bases). The V and J ends lost 0 bases and 7 bases respectively, with 15 bases between them. The V gene's germline CDR1 is LGHNA and CDR2 YSLEER. This CDR3 region has 15 residues. The CDR3 spells CASSQDWGGGVEAFF. In DNA, the CDR3 is TGCGCCAGCAGCCAAGATTGGGGGGGCGGCGTTGAAGCTTTCTTT.

For this clone: Other DNA sequences within the sample encode an identical CDR3. The chain is built from TRBV2 and TRBJ2-2; D gene ambiguous. CDR1 SNHLY and CDR2 FYNNEI come from the germline V gene. V was trimmed by 2 bases and J by 5 bases, leaving 6 bases between them. The CDR3 has 13 residues. CDR3 sequence (DNA): TGTGCCAGCAGTGAATCGGGTACCGGGGAGCTGTTTTTT. It is translated as CASSESGTGELFF.

This chain connects TRBV4-3 to TRBJ1-6; 7 bases match TRBD1. Germline CDR1 LGHNA, CDR2 YSLEER. The trim removed 5 bases at V and 7 bases at J, leaving 8 bases unmatched. CDR3 length equals 15 residues. In DNA form, the CDR3 reads TGCGCCAGCAGCGATAGACAGGGACCGAATTCACCCCTCCACTTT. Amino acids: CASSDRQGPNSPLHF.

This sequence joins TRBV30 and TRBJ1-3; 9 nucleotides agree with TRBD1. The trim removed 4 bases at V and 6 bases at J, leaving 4 bases unmatched. CDR1 GTSNPN and CDR2 SVGIG come from the germline V gene (reference sequence). This CDR3 contains 13 residues. The chain's CDR3 is CAWTGQGLNTIYF. The DNA for the CDR3 is TGTGCCTGGACCGGACAGGGGCTAAACACCATATATTTT.